This T cell receptor beta chain derives from a study of OX40 agonist ivuxolimab in advanced cancers. Trimming took 5 bases from V and 2 from J; bases not matched to a gene: 8. The germline V gene encodes CDR1 SGHRS and CDR2 YFSETQ. The CDR3 extends over 16 amino acids. Some clones are missing from TCRdb's copy, which holds only in-frame ones; the method was immunoSEQ multiplex PCR. Of roughly 80,000 clones in the sample, over 80% were seen once. The origin of this receptor is an adult with an advanced solid tumor such as melanoma, head and neck, liver or kidney cancer. This rearrangement joins TRBV5-1 to TRBJ2-1; TRBD1 agrees at 9 bases. The input for sequencing was CD4+ or CD8+ T cells sorted from blood, taken in a trial of the OX40 agonist ivuxolimab. The CDR3 reads CASRGIQGAPYNEQFF. In DNA, the CDR3 is TGCGCCAGCAGGGGAATACAGGGGGCCCCCTACAATGAGCAGTTCTTC.